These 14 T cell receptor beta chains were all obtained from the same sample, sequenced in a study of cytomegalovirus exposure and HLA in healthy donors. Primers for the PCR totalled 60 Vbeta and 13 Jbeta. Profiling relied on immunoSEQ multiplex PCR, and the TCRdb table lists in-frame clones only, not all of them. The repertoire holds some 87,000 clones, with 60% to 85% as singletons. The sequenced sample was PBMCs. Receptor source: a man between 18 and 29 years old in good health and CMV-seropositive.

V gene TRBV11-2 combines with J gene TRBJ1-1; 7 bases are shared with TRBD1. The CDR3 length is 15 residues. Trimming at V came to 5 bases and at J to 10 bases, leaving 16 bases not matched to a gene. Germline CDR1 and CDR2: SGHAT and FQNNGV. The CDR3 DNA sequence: TGTGCCAGCAGCCCTTACTCCTACAGGGGTCTCCGAGCTTTCTTT. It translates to CASSPYSYRGLRAFF.

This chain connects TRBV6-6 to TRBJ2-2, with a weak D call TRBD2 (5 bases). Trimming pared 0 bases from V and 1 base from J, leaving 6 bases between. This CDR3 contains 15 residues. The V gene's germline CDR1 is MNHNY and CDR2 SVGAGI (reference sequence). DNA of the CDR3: TGTGCCAGCAGTTACTCAGCGGAGAACACCGGGGAGCTGTTTTTT. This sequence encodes CASSYSAENTGELFF.

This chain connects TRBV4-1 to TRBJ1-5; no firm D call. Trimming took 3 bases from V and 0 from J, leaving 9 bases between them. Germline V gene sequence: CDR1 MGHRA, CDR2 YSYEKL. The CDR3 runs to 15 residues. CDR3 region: CASSHTAASNQPQHF. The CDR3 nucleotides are TGCGCCAGCAGCCACACAGCCGCTAGCAATCAGCCCCAGCATTTT.

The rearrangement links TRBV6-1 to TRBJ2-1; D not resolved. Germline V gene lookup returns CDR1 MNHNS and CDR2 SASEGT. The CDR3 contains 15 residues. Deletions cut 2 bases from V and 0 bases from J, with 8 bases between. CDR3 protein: CASSEIRSSYNEQFF. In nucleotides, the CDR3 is TGTGCCAGCAGTGAAATAAGGAGCTCCTACAATGAGCAGTTCTTC.

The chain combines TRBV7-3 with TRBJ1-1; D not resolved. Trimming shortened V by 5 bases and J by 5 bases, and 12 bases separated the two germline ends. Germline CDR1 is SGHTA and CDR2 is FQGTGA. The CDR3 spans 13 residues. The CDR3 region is CASSLAPGTEAFF. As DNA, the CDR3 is TGTGCCAGCAGCCTCGCCCCGGGGACTGAAGCTTTCTTT.

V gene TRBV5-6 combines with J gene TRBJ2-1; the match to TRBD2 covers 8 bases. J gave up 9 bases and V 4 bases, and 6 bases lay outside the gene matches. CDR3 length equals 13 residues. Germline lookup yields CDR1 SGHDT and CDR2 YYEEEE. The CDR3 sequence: CASSRGLAGEQFF. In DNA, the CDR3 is TGTGCCAGCAGCCGTGGACTAGCAGGTGAGCAGTTCTTC.

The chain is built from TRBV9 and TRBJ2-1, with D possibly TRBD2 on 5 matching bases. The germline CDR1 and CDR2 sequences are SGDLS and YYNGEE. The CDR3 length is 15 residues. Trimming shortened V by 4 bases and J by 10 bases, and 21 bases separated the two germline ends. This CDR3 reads CASSSGGSGPSEQFF. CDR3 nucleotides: TGTGCCAGCAGCTCAGGTGGGAGCGGACCAAGCGAGCAGTTCTTC.

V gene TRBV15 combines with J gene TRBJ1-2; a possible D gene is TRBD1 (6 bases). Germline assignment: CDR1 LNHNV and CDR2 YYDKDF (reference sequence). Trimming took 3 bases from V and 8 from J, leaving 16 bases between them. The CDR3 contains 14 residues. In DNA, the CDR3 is TGTGCCACCAGCAGCCCAGCGGGGGCCTCGGGCTACACCTTC. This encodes CATSSPAGASGYTF.

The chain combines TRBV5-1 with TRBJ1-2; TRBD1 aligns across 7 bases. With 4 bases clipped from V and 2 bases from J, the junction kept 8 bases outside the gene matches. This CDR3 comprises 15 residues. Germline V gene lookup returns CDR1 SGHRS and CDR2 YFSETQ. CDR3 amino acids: CASSREGQSNYGYTF. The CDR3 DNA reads TGCGCCAGCAGCCGCGAGGGACAGTCGAACTATGGCTACACCTTC.

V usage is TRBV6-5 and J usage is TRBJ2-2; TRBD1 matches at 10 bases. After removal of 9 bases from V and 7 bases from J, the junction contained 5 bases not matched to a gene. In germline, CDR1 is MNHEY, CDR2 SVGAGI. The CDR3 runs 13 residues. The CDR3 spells CASRQGAVGELFF. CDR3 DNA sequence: TGTGCCAGTCGACAGGGGGCCGTCGGGGAGCTGTTTTTT.

CDR3 coding DNA: TGTGCCAGCATCGGACGGGACAGCCCTAACTATGGCTACACCTTC. As protein: CASIGRDSPNYGYTF. The rearrangement uses TRBV11-2 and TRBJ1-2; 7 positions match TRBD1. CDR1 and CDR2 from the germline V gene are SGHAT and FQNNGV. V was clipped by 7 bases and J by 0 bases; unmatched bases: 8. This CDR3 region has 15 residues.

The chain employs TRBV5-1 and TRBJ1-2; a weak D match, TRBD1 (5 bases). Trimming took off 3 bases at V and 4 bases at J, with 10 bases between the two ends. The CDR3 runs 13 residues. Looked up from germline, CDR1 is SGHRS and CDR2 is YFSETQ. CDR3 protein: CASSYRHLYGYTF. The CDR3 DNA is TGCGCCAGCAGCTACAGGCACCTCTATGGCTACACCTTC.

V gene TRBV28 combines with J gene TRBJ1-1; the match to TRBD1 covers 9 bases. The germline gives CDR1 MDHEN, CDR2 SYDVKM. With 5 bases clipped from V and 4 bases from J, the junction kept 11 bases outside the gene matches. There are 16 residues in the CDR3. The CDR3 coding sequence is TGTGCCAGCAGTCCCCGGGGACAGGGCTTTTTCACTGAAGCTTTCTTT. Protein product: CASSPRGQGFFTEAFF.

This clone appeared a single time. The DNA for the CDR3 is TGTGCCAGCAGCGACTGGGGGGTGAACGAGCAGTACTTC. As protein: CASSDWGVNEQYF. The rearrangement joins TRBV7-2 to TRBJ2-7, with D perhaps matching TRBD2 (6 bases). Germline loops: CDR1 SGHTA, CDR2 FQGNSA. V was clipped by 5 bases and J by 5 bases, with 13 bases between them. The CDR3 totals 13 residues.